Reported below is one T cell receptor beta chain. In the original analysis: The assay estimated nucleated cells by amplifying reference gene primers. Measured with immunoSEQ multiplex PCR; TCRdb has only the in-frame clones, and not every one. D and trimming were read from the DNA, whereas the V and J calls and clone size are those reported in that table. The sample holds approximately 150,000 clones; around nine tenths are singletons and the top ten take more than 6.5%. These data belong to a study of blood T cell repertoires in COVID-19. In the study overall: The origin of the acute and convalescent COVID-19 samples was the United States, Italy and Spain.

Losses at the gene ends were 4 bases for V and 7 bases for J; bases not matched to a gene: 6. Germline-derived CDR1 and CDR2 are SGHNT and YYREEE (reference sequence). This CDR3 has 16 residues. The sequence was obtained from a woman aged 45-59 years with active or convalescent COVID-19. This sequence joins TRBV5-4 and TRBJ2-2, with TRBD2 matching over 14 bases. Sequencing was performed on peripheral blood. CDR3 nucleotides: TGTGCCAGCAGCCCGGGACTAGCGGGGGTCGGCGGGGAGCTGTTTTTT. Amino acid sequence: CASSPGLAGVGGELFF.